The next 21 T cell receptor beta chains were all read from a single sample in a study of identical twins. TCRdb reanalysed the 5' RACE reads using MiXCR and keeps one entry per CDR3 protein. The sample records about 200,000 distinct CDR3 sequences, around 10% being singletons. The source material was memory (CD45RO+) T cells sorted from blood. The receptors stem from a woman aged 18-29 years in good health.

The chain couples TRBV24-1 to TRBJ2-2, with 9 bases aligning to TRBD2. The CDR3 extends over 16 amino acids. Germline loops: CDR1 KGHDR, CDR2 SFDVKD. Trimming removed 4 bases from V and 1 base from J; junction bases left unmatched: 3. The CDR3 DNA is TGTGCCACCAGTGACCCTAGCGGGGTGAACACCGGGGAGCTGTTTTTT. Translating gives CATSDPSGVNTGELFF.

The chain employs TRBV28 and TRBJ1-5; tentative D call: TRBD1 (5 bases). The V gene's germline CDR1 is MDHEN and CDR2 SYDVKM. This CDR3 has 15 amino acids. V was shortened by 1 base and J by 4 bases, with 11 bases between the two germline ends. CDR3 nucleotides: TGTGCCAGCAGTTTATCAGGGTTAAGTAATCAGCCCCAGCATTTT. Translation: CASSLSGLSNQPQHF.

This chain uses TRBV2 with TRBJ2-7; no clear D gene. The germline V gene encodes CDR1 SNHLY and CDR2 FYNNEI. Trimming shortened V by 5 bases and J by 2 bases, and 7 bases separated the two germline ends. The CDR3 has 12 residues. This CDR3 reads CASSRMAYEQYF. Written as DNA, the CDR3 is TGTGCCAGCAGTCGTATGGCCTACGAGCAGTACTTC.

This clonotype has ten or more counts. V usage is TRBV20-1 and J usage is TRBJ2-1; the D gene could be TRBD1 or TRBD2 (5 bases each). V dropped 4 bases and J dropped 12 bases, with 25 bases sitting between them. The V gene's germline CDR1 is DFQATT and CDR2 SNEGSKA (reference sequence). The CDR3 is 15 amino acids. CDR3 coding DNA: TGCAGTGCTAACAGCCTCAGCCTTCTGTCTGGGGGGCAGTTCTTC. Its translation: CSANSLSLLSGGQFF.

The sample holds many counts of this clonotype. V usage is TRBV12-3 or TRBV12-4 and J usage is TRBJ1-1; D perhaps matches TRBD1 (6 bases). The CDR3 spans 15 residues. V lost 7 bases, J lost 4 bases, and 19 bases lay in between. The CDR3 loop is CASTPLRGESTEAFF. CDR3 DNA: TGTGCCAGCACCCCATTAAGGGGGGAGAGCACTGAAGCTTTCTTT.

The V call is TRBV20-1, the J call TRBJ2-2; a weak D match, TRBD2 (7 bases). This CDR3 has 15 residues. Trimming took 3 bases from V and 11 from J, leaving 22 bases between them. The V gene's germline CDR1 is DFQATT and CDR2 SNEGSKA (reference sequence). The CDR3 here is CSARGAGTTAGELFF. CDR3 sequence (DNA): TGCAGTGCTAGGGGGGCCGGGACTACCGCTGGCGAGCTGTTTTTT.

The V gene is TRBV9, the J gene TRBJ1-1; D is possibly TRBD1 (5 bases). CDR3 length: 14 amino acids. Trimming pared 0 bases from V and 3 bases from J, leaving 9 bases between. Germline CDR1 SGDLS, CDR2 YYNGEE. The CDR3 coding sequence is TGTGCCAGCAGCGTAGGGGGACGCCACACTGAAGCTTTCTTT. This codes for CASSVGGRHTEAFF.

At least ten counts were recorded for this clonotype. The rearrangement links TRBV10-1 to TRBJ2-3, with 12 bases identical to TRBD1. The V gene's germline CDR1 is WNHNN and CDR2 SYGVQD (reference sequence). The CDR3 is 16 residues long. V lost 8 bases to trimming and J lost 0 bases; unmatched junction nucleotides: 6. In DNA form, the CDR3 reads TGCGCCAGCCCGGGACAGGGGGCCTATAGCACAGATACGCAGTATTTT. Its translation is CASPGQGAYSTDTQYF.

This clonotype was counted at least ten times. The rearrangement joins TRBV7-2 to TRBJ2-1; D is uncertain. Germline lookup yields CDR1 SGHTA and CDR2 FQGNSA. V lost 4 bases to trimming and J lost 8 bases, with 12 bases between them. The length of the CDR3 is 13 residues. Written as DNA, the CDR3 is TGTGCCAGCAGCTCCCACAGCCCGGATGAGCAGTTCTTC. Translated, it gives CASSSHSPDEQFF.

This clonotype was recorded a few times. The chain is built from TRBV9 and TRBJ2-7; 8 bases agree with TRBD2. The CDR3 runs 15 residues. Losses at the gene ends were 4 bases for V and 6 bases for J; bases not matched to a gene: 12. Germline CDR1 reads SGDLS; CDR2 reads YYNGEE. The CDR3 nucleotides read TGTGCCAGCAGCCCCTCTTTTCGGGAGGGCCTCGAGCAGTACTTC. It specifies CASSPSFREGLEQYF.

This sequence joins TRBV6-1 and TRBJ2-2, with TRBD1 matching over 9 bases. V lost 4 bases, J lost 9 bases, and 15 bases stayed unmatched. CDR1 MNHNS and CDR2 SASEGT come from the germline V gene. The length of the CDR3 is 17 residues. Written as DNA, the CDR3 is TGTGCCAGCAGTGGTCTTGGCTCGGACAGGGGTCGTTGGGAGCTGTTTTTT. It translates to CASSGLGSDRGRWELFF.

The chain recombines TRBV5-4 with TRBJ2-2; D is undetermined. The CDR3 has 14 amino acids. V was cut by 0 bases and J by 6 bases, with 9 bases left in between. Germline-derived CDR1 and CDR2 are SGHNT and YYREEE (reference sequence). CDR3 DNA sequence: TGTGCCAGCAGCTTGGACCTAGGTCCCGGGGAGCTGTTTTTT. This gives the protein CASSLDLGPGELFF. Complete variable domain (other parts from reference TRBV5-4 and TRBJ2-2): ETGVTQSPTHLIKTRGQQVTLRCSSQSGHNTVSWYQQALGQGPQFIFQYYREEENGRGNFPPRFSGLQFPNYSSELNVNALELDDSALYLCASSLDLGPGELFFGEGSRLTVL.

The gene calls are TRBV20-1 and TRBJ2-7, with TRBD2 matching over 11 bases. V was pared by 5 bases and J by 4 bases, with 10 bases of the junction left unmatched. The CDR3 covers 15 residues. The V gene's germline CDR1 is DFQATT and CDR2 SNEGSKA (reference sequence). CDR3 loop: CSAYTGTSGSYEQYF. CDR3 DNA: TGCAGTGCTTATACCGGGACTAGCGGTTCATACGAGCAGTACTTC.

This clonotype was counted only a few times. J is TRBJ1-1 and V is TRBV20-1; D call uncertain. Germline CDR1 DFQATT, CDR2 SNEGSKA (reference sequence). The CDR3 loop spans 11 amino acids. V dropped 5 bases and J dropped 1 base, with 5 bases sitting between them. CDR3 sequence: CSAAGNTEAFF. In nucleotides, the CDR3 is TGCAGTGCTGCCGGGAACACTGAAGCTTTCTTT.

Only a few counts were recorded for this clonotype. This rearrangement joins TRBV14 to TRBJ2-3; TRBD1 matches 9 bases. Trimming took 8 bases from V and 8 from J; bases not matched to a gene: 8. The CDR3 is 13 residues long. CDR1 is SGHDN and CDR2 is FVKESK in the germline V gene. The DNA of the CDR3 is TGTGCCAGCGAACAGGGGGCTTCGGGTACGCAGTATTTT. Protein sequence: CASEQGASGTQYF.

The chain joins TRBV10-3 to TRBJ1-1, with no clear D. In germline, CDR1 is ENHRY, CDR2 SYGVKD. This CDR3 is built from 12 residues. V was trimmed by 10 bases and J by 0 bases, leaving 9 bases between them. The CDR3 region is CATGSMNTEAFF. CDR3 in DNA: TGTGCCACGGGATCAATGAACACTGAAGCTTTCTTT.

This clonotype turned up a few times. This chain connects TRBV29-1 to TRBJ2-7; D is unclear. This CDR3 has 11 amino acids. Germline values: CDR1 SQVTM, CDR2 ANQGSEA. The V end was cut by 6 bases, the J end by 3 bases, with 9 bases between. In DNA form, the CDR3 reads TGCAGCGTCGCATCCAGCTACGAGCAGTACTTC. This encodes CSVASSYEQYF.

V usage is TRBV7-8 and J usage is TRBJ1-2, with unresolved D. The CDR3 has 13 amino acids. Deletions cut 6 bases from V and 2 bases from J, with 10 bases between. Per germline, CDR1 SGHVS and CDR2 FQNEAQ. This CDR3 is CASRGVDNYGYTF. Here the CDR3 DNA reads TGTGCCAGCAGAGGAGTGGACAACTATGGCTACACCTTC.

The chain uses TRBV4-3 and TRBJ2-1; 11 bases are shared with TRBD2. Per the germline V gene, CDR1 is LGHNA and CDR2 is YSLEER. The CDR3 sequence is 15 residues long. The ends lost 1 base at V and 11 bases at J; junction bases unmatched: 7. CDR3 sequence reads: CASSQVGLAEHKQFF. The CDR3 bases are TGCGCCAGCAGCCAAGTGGGACTAGCGGAACATAAGCAGTTCTTC.

The chain employs TRBV20-1 and TRBJ1-1; TRBD1 might be the D (5 bases). Trimming stripped 6 bases from V and 6 bases from J, with 20 bases between. The germline CDR1 and CDR2 sequences are DFQATT and SNEGSKA (reference sequence). This CDR3 contains 14 residues. CDR3 nucleotides: TGCAGTGCCCCACGAGGAGGGGTAGGCGCTGAAGCTTTCTTT. As protein: CSAPRGGVGAEAFF.

This clonotype was seen only a few times. The chain links TRBV20-1 to TRBJ1-2; 11 nucleotides line up with TRBD1. Germline loops: CDR1 DFQATT, CDR2 SNEGSKA (reference sequence). Losses at the gene ends were 0 bases for V and 8 bases for J; bases not matched to a gene: 8. The CDR3 is 15 amino acids. The CDR3 loop reads CSARDEGQGAKGYTF. The DNA for the CDR3 is TGCAGTGCTAGAGATGAAGGACAGGGGGCAAAGGGCTACACCTTC.